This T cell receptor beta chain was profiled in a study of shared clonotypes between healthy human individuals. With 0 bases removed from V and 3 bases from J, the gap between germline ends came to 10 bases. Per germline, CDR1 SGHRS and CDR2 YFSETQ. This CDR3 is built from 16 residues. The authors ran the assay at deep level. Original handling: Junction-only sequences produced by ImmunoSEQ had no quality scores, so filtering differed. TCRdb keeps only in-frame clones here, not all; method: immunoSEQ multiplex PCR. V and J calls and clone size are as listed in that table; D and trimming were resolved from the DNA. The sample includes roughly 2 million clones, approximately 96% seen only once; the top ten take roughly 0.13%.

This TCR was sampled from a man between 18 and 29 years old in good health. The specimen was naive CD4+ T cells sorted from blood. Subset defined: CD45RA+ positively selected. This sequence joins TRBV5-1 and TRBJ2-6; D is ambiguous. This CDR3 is CASSLDGLSGANVLTF. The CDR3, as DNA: TGCGCCAGCAGCTTGGATGGGTTAAGTGGGGCCAACGTCCTGACTTTC.